At least ten counts were recorded for the clone carrying this T cell receptor beta chain. Its antigen is unknown. The data stem from a study of T-cell reconstitution after alpha-beta-depleted transplantation in children. The TCRbeta library was prepared with unique molecular identifiers. MiXCR was run by TCRdb on the PCR reads, yielding one entry per CDR3 protein. The table has about 160,000 distinct CDR3 sequences, roughly 10% seen once; the top ten hold 13%. Overall study results and limits: Reportedly, alpha-beta T cells present about two months post-transplant originated from several hundred expanded clones of graft origin. Surviving recipient T cells and thymic progenitors accounted for the high day-60 TCRbeta diversity observed in some patients. T-cell numbers and diversity, one year after transplant, stemmed largely from T cells that were newly produced.

This CDR3 contains 16 residues. The V gene's germline CDR1 is SGHRS and CDR2 YFSETQ. The V end was cut by 0 bases, the J end by 0 bases, with 12 bases between. The sequence was obtained from a boy between 2 and 10 years old with acute myeloid leukemia, due to receive a stem cell transplant. This material consisted of PBMCs, taken before TCRalphabeta/CD19-depleted stem cell transplant. The chain employs TRBV5-1 and TRBJ1-2; no clear D. The CDR3 nucleotides read TGCGCCAGCAGCTTGGCCATAGGGCATACTAACTATGGCTACACCTTC. It is translated as CASSLAIGHTNYGYTF.